These 5 T cell receptor beta chains were sequenced from one sample in a study of graft-versus-host responses after intestinal transplantation. Data came from immunoSEQ multiplex PCR; TCRdb stores just in-frame clones and leaves some out. Among tens of thousands of clones listed, roughly four fifths were seen once. Their cognate antigens are unknown. The material sequenced was unstimulated CD8+ T cells sorted from spleen or lymph node cells, taken before intestinal transplant. Receptors originate from a human donor who received an intestinal transplant.

This chain uses TRBV7-6 with TRBJ2-7, with a tentative D call TRBD1 (5 bases). Trimming pared 1 base from V and 0 bases from J, leaving 10 bases between. The CDR3 extends over 15 amino acids. Germline assignment: CDR1 SGHVS and CDR2 FNYEAQ. The CDR3 region is CASSLGGLSSYEQYF. The CDR3 nucleotides read TGTGCCAGCAGCTTAGGGGGCTTGAGCTCCTACGAGCAGTACTTC. Using reference TRBV7-6 and TRBJ2-7 for the parts outside the CDR3, the full variable domain is GAGVSQSPRYKVTKRGQDVALRCDPISGHVSLYWYRQALGQGPEFLTYFNYEAQQDKSGLPNDRFSAERPEGSISTLTIQRTEQRDSAMYRCASSLGGLSSYEQYFGPGTRLTVT.

The rearrangement joins TRBV13 to TRBJ2-7; maybe TRBD1 (5 bases). Per the germline V gene, CDR1 is PRHDT and CDR2 is FYEKMQ (reference sequence). V lost 5 bases, J lost 2 bases, and 16 bases lay in between. The CDR3 spans 15 residues. CDR3 coding DNA: TGTGCCAGCAGCCCCGCCGGCAGGGCAGCCTACGAGCAGTACTTC. This translates into CASSPAGRAAYEQYF.

The V call is TRBV6-1, the J call TRBJ2-1, with TRBD2 identical over 16 bases. Per germline, CDR1 MNHNS and CDR2 SASEGT. The CDR3 is made up of 15 amino acids. V trimming: 6 bases; J trimming: 10 bases; junction bases outside the gene matches: 6. The CDR3 here is CASRGLAGGIGEQFF. CDR3 coding DNA: TGTGCCAGCAGGGGACTAGCGGGAGGGATAGGAGAGCAGTTCTTC.

This clone was detected once. This chain joins TRBV4-1 and TRBJ2-2; 7 bases match TRBD1. The CDR3 totals 21 residues. Germline values: CDR1 MGHRA, CDR2 YSYEKL. The V segment lost 2 bases and the J segment 4 bases; nucleotides outside the gene matches: 22. CDR3 DNA: TGCGCCAGCAGCCAATTCCTTGAATACAGGGGAGAGGTTTACTTCACCGGGGAGCTGTTTTTT. Residues: CASSQFLEYRGEVYFTGELFF.

The chain combines TRBV5-6 with TRBJ2-2; no clear D gene. The CDR3 loop spans 13 amino acids. Trimming removed 1 base from V and 6 bases from J, with 7 bases in between. CDR1 and CDR2 from the germline V gene are SGHDT and YYEEEE. This CDR3 reads CASSLILAGELFF. The CDR3 DNA is TGTGCCAGCAGCTTGATACTCGCCGGGGAGCTGTTTTTT.